Described below is a single TCR beta chain sequence and its context. The antigen is unknown. The PCR ran on 60 Vbeta and 13 Jbeta primers. Produced via immunoSEQ multiplex PCR; TCRdb's table is partial and in-frame only. Here the sample spans approximately 120,000 clones, about 70% being singletons. The data were obtained in a study of cytomegalovirus exposure and HLA in healthy donors. Study-wide results and caveats: A link between a missense DCLRE1C variant and TCR beta V- and J-gene trimming emerged from a later analysis. Using a false discovery rate of 0.05, a later analysis showed that 16,951 TCR beta sequences were associated with HLA alleles.

Sequences were obtained from PBMCs. The TCR was taken from a human donor in good health.

The chain's CDR3 is CASSTRDRSYEQYF. As DNA, the CDR3 is TGTGCCAGCAGCACCCGGGACAGGAGCTACGAGCAGTACTTC. The chain carries TRBV7-2 and TRBJ2-7; 8 nucleotides agree with TRBD1. V shed 5 bases and J 3 bases; nucleotides not matched to a gene: 6. CDR1 and CDR2 (germline): SGHTA, FQGNSA. The CDR3 loop spans 14 amino acids.